These T cell receptor beta chains were read from a single sample in a study of T cell changes during pregnancy in multiple sclerosis. This table comes from immunoSEQ multiplex PCR, and its TCRdb copy is limited to in-frame clones, with some not included. The sample carries roughly 64,000 clones, 80% to 95% recorded once. The sample consisted of peripheral blood, taken in the second trimester of pregnancy. Receptors were obtained from a female donor with multiple sclerosis, enrolled in a pregnancy study. Both conserved end residues are part of each CDR3. Each record gives: J gene, D gene, clone size, V gene, CDR3 DNA, CDR3 protein. D genes are given only for firm matches. Some rows have no size entry. The others give once, few or many, or a class for an expanded clone.

>TRBJ2-1|TRBD2|NA|TRBV2
TGTGCCAGCCGACTAAAGCGGGAGCATATTAATGAGCAGTTCTTC
CASRLKREHINEQFF
>TRBJ2-5|NA|NA|TRBV5-1
TGCGCCAGCGCCCCGGGACAACACCAAGAGACCCAGTACTTC
CASAPGQHQETQYF
>TRBJ2-7|TRBD2|NA|TRBV18
TGTGCCAGCTCACTGTTAAGCGGGATAGGCTACGAGCAGTACTTC
CASSLLSGIGYEQYF
>TRBJ1-1|TRBD1|NA|TRBV10-1
TGCGCCAGCAGGAGAGACAGGGGGACAAAAGCTTTCTTT
CASRRDRGTKAFF
>TRBJ2-4|TRBD2|NA|TRBV19
TGTGCCAGTAGTATTGGTCTAGCGGGAGAAAACATTCAGTACTTC
CASSIGLAGENIQYF
>TRBJ2-7|NA|NA|TRBV2
TGTGCCAGCAGTGAGGGCGGGGTGGAGCAGTACTTC
CASSEGGVEQYF
>TRBJ2-2|NA|NA|TRBV5-1
TGCGCCAGCAGCTTGGGAGTCCGACAGAGAGACACCGGGGAGCTGTTTTTT
CASSLGVRQRDTGELFF
>TRBJ2-7|TRBD1|NA|TRBV6-5
TGTGCCAGCAGTGGGACAGGGGGCTACGAGCAGTACTTC
CASSGTGGYEQYF
>TRBJ2-6|NA|NA|TRBV19
TGTGCCAGTAGTATAGATAGACAGGGACTTGCTGGGGCCAACGTCCTGACTTTC
CASSIDRQGLAGANVLTF
>TRBJ2-3|NA|NA|TRBV25-1
TGTGCCAGCAGTGACCCCACTTCCACAGATACGCAGTATTTT
CASSDPTSTDTQYF
>TRBJ2-2|NA|once|TRBV6-5
TGTGCCAGCAGCCAAAGGGGCACCGGGGAGCTGTTTTTT
CASSQRGTGELFF
>TRBJ1-6|NA|NA|TRBV2
TGTGCCAGCAGTGAAGTCGGACAGCAGTATTCACCCCTCCACTTT
CASSEVGQQYSPLHF
>TRBJ2-5|NA|NA|TRBV10-3
TGTGCCATCAGTGAGGAGCAGCGGAAGACCCAGTACTTC
CAISEEQRKTQYF
>TRBJ1-4|TRBD1|NA|TRBV30
TGTGCCTGGAGTGAAGGGCAGGGGGACGAAAAACTGTTTTTT
CAWSEGQGDEKLFF
>TRBJ1-2|TRBD1|NA|TRBV27
TGTGCCAGCAGTTTAATTAGGGGGCGAGGCTACACCTTC
CASSLIRGRGYTF
>TRBJ2-1|NA|NA|TRBV30
TGTGCCTGGATCCCACTAGCCTCCTACAATGAGCAGTTCTTC
CAWIPLASYNEQFF
>TRBJ2-7|NA|NA|TRBV4-2
TGTGCCAGCAGCCAAGTGGGACAACCCTACGAGCAGTACTTC
CASSQVGQPYEQYF
>TRBJ2-7|TRBD2|NA|TRBV5-1
TGCGCCAGCAGCTTGGTCGGGGAGGGGAATGGCGAGCAGTACTTC
CASSLVGEGNGEQYF
>TRBJ2-7|TRBD1|NA|TRBV11-1
TGTGCCAGCAGCTTAAGGGGACAGGGGGCCTACGAGCAGTACTTC
CASSLRGQGAYEQYF
>TRBJ2-7|NA|NA|TRBV11-2
TGTGCCAGCAGCAGCCCCAGGGGAAGTTTCTACGAGCAGTACTTC
CASSSPRGSFYEQYF
>TRBJ2-7|TRBD2|NA|TRBV5-1
TGCGCCAGCAGCAGCAGGACTAGCGGGAGGGTACAGTACTTC
CASSSRTSGRVQYF
>TRBJ2-1|NA|NA|TRBV7-2
TGTGCCAGCAGCTGGAGGGACTCCGGGGGTGGGCAGCAGTTCTTC
CASSWRDSGGGQQFF
>TRBJ2-1|TRBD2|NA|TRBV5-1
TGCGCCAGCAGCTCGGGGACTAGCGGAAACTACAATGAGCAGTTCTTC
CASSSGTSGNYNEQFF
>TRBJ2-7|TRBD1|NA|TRBV10-3
TGTGCCATCACTCCGACAGGGAGCGAGCAATACTTC
CAITPTGSEQYF
>TRBJ2-7|TRBD2|once|TRBV27
TGTGCCAGCAGTACAGGAGCGGGGCCTTCCTACGAGCAGTACTTC
CASSTGAGPSYEQYF
>TRBJ1-5|NA|NA|TRBV2
TGTGCCAGTACTCCTGGGGGGTTCAATCAGCCCCAGCATTTT
CASTPGGFNQPQHF
>TRBJ2-3|NA|few|TRBV25-1
TGTGCCAGCATGAGATCTCCCACAGATACGCAGTATTTT
CASMRSPTDTQYF
>TRBJ2-2|TRBD2|NA|TRBV5-4
TGTGCCAGCAGCTTGCGTCTAGCGGGACTAGGCGGGGAGCTGTTTTTT
CASSLRLAGLGGELFF
>TRBJ2-3|NA|NA|TRBV6-5
TGTGCCAGCAGTCGTCTCGGGAGTGGCACAGATACGCAGTATTTT
CASSRLGSGTDTQYF
>TRBJ1-2|NA|NA|TRBV9
TGTGCCAGCAGCGTTGGGGGCGCCGGGTATGGCTACACCTTC
CASSVGGAGYGYTF
>TRBJ2-1|TRBD2|NA|TRBV5-1
TGCGCCAGCAGACGGGGCGGGAGAGGTGAGCAGTTCTTC
CASRRGGRGEQFF
>TRBJ2-1|NA|NA|TRBV18
TGTGCCAGCTCACCACAGGGGAACAATGAGCAGTTCTTC
CASSPQGNNEQFF
>TRBJ1-5|NA|NA|TRBV28
TGTGCCAGCAGTTTAACGACATTAATTAGCAATCAGCCCCAGCATTTT
CASSLTTLISNQPQHF
>TRBJ2-3|NA|NA|TRBV29-1
TGCAGCGTTGTCCAAAAACTAATCGGATTGCCGTATTTT
CSVVQKLIGLPYF
>TRBJ2-1|TRBD2|few|TRBV6-4
TGTGCCAGCAGTGAACTAGCGGGAGCCTACAATGAGCAGTTCTTC
CASSELAGAYNEQFF
>TRBJ2-5|TRBD1|NA|TRBV5-6
TGTGCCAGCAGCTCAGACAGGGGACAAGAGACCCAGTACTTC
CASSSDRGQETQYF